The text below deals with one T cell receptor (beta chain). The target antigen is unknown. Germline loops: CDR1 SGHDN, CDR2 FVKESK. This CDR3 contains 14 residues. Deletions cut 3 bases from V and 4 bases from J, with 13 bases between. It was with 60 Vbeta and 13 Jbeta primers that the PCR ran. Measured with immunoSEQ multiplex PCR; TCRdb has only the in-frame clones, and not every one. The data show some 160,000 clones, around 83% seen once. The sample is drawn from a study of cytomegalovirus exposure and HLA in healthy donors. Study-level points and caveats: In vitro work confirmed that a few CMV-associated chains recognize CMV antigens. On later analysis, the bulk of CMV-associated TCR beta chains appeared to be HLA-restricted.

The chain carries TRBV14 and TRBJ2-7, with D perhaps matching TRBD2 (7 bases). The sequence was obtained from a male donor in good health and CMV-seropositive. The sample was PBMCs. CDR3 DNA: TGTGCCAGCAGCCATGGAGGGGGGGAATACGAGCAGTACTTC. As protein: CASSHGGGEYEQYF. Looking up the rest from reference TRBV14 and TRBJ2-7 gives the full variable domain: EAGVTQFPSHSVIEKGQTVTLRCDPISGHDNLYWYRRVMGKEIKFLLHFVKESKQDESGMPNNRFLAERTGGTYSTLKVQPAELEDSGVYFCASSHGGGEYEQYFGPGTRLTVT.